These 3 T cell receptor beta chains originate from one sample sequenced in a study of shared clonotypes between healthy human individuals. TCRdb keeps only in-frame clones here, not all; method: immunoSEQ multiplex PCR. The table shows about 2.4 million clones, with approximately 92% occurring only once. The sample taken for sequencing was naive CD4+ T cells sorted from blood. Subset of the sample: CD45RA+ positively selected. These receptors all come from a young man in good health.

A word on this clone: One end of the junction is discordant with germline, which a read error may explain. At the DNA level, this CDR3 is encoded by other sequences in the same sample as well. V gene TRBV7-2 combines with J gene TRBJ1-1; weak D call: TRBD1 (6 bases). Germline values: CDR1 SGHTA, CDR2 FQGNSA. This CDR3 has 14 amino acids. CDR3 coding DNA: TGTGCTAGCAACGTTGGGGGCAGTGTGACTGAAGCTTTCTTT. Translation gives CASNVGGSVTEAFF.

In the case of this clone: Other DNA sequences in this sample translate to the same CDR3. The CDR3 region has the DNA TGTGCCAGCAGTCGTTCGACAGCGAACTATGGCTACACCTTC. Translation gives CASSRSTANYGYTF. This sequence joins TRBV6-5 and TRBJ1-2, with D perhaps matching TRBD1 (5 bases). Between the trimmed V and J ends, which lost 5 bases and 2 bases, there was a span of 12 bases. This CDR3 is built from 14 residues. Germline CDR1 MNHEY, CDR2 SVGAGI.

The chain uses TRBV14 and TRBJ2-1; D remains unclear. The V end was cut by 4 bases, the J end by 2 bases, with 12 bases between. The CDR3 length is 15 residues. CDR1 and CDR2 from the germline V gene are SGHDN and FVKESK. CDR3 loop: CASSPGDQPYNEQFF. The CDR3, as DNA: TGTGCCAGCAGCCCGGGTGATCAACCCTACAATGAGCAGTTCTTC.